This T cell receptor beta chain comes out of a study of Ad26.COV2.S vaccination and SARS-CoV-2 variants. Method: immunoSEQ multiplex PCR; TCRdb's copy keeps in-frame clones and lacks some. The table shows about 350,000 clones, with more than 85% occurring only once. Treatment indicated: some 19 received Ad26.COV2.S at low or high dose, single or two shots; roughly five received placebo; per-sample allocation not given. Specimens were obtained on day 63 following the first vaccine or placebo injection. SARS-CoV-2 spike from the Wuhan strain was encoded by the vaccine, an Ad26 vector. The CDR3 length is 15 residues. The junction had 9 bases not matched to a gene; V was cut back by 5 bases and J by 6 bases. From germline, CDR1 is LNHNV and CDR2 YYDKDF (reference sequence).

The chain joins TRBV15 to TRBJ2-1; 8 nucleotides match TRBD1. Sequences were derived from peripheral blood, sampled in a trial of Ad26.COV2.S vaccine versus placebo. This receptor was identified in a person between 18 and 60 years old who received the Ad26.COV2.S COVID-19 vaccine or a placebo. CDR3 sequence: CATSLRTGYRNEQFF. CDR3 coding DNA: TGTGCCACCAGCTTGCGGACAGGGTACCGCAATGAGCAGTTCTTC.